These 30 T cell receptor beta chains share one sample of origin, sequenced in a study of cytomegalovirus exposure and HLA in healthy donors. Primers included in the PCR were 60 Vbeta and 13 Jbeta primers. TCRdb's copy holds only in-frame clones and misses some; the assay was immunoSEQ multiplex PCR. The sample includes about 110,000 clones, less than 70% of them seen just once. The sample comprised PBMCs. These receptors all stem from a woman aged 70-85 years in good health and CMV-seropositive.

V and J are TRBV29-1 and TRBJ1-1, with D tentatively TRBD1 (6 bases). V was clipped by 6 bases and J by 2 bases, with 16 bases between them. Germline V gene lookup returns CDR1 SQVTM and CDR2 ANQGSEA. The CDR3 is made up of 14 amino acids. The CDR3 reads CSVHTGLGNTEAFF. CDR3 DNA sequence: TGCAGCGTGCACACAGGGCTGGGAAACACTGAAGCTTTCTTT. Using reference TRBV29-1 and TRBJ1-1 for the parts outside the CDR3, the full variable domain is SAVISQKPSRDICQRGTSLTIQCQVDSQVTMMFWYRQQPGQSLTLIATANQGSEATYESGFVIDKFPISRPNLTFSTLTVSNMSPEDSSIYLCSVHTGLGNTEAFFGQGTRLTVV.

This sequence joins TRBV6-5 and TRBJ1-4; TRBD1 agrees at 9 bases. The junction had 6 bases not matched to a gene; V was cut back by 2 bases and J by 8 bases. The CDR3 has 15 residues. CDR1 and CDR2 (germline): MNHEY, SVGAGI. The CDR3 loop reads CASSYGGQGEEKLFF. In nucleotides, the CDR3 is TGTGCCAGCAGTTACGGGGGACAGGGCGAGGAAAAACTGTTTTTT.

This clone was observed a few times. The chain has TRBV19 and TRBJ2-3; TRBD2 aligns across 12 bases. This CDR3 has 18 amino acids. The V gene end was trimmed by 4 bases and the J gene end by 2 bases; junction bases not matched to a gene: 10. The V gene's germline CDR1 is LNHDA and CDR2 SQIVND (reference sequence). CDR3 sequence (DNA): TGTGCCAGTAGTAGGACTAGCGGGGCCTTTTACGACACAGATACGCAGTATTTT. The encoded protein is CASSRTSGAFYDTDTQYF.

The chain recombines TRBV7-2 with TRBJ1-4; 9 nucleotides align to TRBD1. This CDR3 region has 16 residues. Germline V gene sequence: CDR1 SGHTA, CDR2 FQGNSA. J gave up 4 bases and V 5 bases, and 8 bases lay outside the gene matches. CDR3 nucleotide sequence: TGTGCCAGCAGCCTTACAGGGGGCGAGGGTAATGAAAAACTGTTTTTT. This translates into CASSLTGGEGNEKLFF.

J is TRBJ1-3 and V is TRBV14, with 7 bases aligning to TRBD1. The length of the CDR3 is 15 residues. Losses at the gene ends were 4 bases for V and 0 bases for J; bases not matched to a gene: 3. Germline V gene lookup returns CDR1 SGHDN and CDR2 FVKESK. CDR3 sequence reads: CASSPDRYSGNTIYF. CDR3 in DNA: TGTGCCAGCAGCCCGGACAGGTACTCTGGAAACACCATATATTTT.

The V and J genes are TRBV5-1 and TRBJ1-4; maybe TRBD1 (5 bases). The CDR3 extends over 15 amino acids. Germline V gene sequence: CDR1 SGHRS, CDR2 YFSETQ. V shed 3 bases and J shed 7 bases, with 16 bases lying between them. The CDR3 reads CASSSQGNLGEKLFF. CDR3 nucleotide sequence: TGCGCCAGCAGCTCCCAGGGAAATCTGGGTGAAAAACTGTTTTTT.

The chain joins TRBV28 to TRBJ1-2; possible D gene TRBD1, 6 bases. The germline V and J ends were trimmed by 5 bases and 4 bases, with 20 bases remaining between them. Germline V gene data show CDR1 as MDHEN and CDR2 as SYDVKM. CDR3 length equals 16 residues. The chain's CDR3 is CASSPHSSGQIYGYTF. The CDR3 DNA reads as TGTGCCAGCAGTCCCCACAGCAGCGGACAGATCTATGGCTACACCTTC.

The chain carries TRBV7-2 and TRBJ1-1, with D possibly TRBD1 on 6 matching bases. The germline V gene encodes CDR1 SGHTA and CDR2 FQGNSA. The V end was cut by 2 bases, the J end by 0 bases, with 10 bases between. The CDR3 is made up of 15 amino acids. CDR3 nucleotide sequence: TGTGCCAGCAGCTTATTTGCAGGGGTGAACACTGAAGCTTTCTTT. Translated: CASSLFAGVNTEAFF.

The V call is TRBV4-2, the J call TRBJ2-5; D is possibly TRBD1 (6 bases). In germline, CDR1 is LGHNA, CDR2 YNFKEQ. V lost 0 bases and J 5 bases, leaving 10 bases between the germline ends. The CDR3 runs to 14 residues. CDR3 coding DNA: TGTGCCAGCAGCCAAGATACAGGGTGGGAGACCCAGTACTTC. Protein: CASSQDTGWETQYF.

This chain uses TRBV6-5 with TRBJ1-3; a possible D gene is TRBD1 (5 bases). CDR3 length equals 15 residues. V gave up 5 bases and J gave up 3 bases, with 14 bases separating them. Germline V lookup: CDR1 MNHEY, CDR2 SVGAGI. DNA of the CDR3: TGTGCCAGCAGTCTCCGGGAGGGGTTTGGAAACACCATATATTTT. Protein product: CASSLREGFGNTIYF.

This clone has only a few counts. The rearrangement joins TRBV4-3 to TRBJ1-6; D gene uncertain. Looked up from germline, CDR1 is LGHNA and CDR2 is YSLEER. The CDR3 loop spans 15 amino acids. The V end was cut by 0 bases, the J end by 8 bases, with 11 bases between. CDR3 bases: TGCGCCAGCAGCCAAGACCGTGGGCCCGATTCACCCCTCCACTTT. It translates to CASSQDRGPDSPLHF.

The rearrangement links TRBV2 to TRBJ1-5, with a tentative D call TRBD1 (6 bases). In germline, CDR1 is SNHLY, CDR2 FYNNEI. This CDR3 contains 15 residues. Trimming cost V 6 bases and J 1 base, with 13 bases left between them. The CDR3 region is CASSPQGNSNQPQHF. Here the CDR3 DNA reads TGTGCCAGCAGCCCACAGGGCAACAGCAATCAGCCCCAGCATTTT.

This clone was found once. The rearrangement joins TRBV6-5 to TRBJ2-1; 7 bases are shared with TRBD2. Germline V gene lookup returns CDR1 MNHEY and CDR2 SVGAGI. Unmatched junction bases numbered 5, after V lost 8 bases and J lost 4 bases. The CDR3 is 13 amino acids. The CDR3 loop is CASQSGAYNEQFF. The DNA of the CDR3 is TGTGCCAGCCAAAGCGGGGCGTACAATGAGCAGTTCTTC.

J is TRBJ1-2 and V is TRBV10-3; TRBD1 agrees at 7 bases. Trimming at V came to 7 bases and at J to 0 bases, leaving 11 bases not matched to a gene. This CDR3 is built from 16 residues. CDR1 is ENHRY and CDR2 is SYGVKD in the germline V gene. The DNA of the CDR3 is TGTGCCATCACCCGGGACAGCCCGAGTGCTAACTATGGCTACACCTTC. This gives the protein CAITRDSPSANYGYTF.

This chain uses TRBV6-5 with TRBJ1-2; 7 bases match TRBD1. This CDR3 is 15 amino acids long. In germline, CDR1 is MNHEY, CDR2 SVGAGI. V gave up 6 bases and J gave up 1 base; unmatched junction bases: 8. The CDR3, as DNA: TGTGCCAGCAGGGTAGACAGGGAGATTAACTATGGCTACACCTTC. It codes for CASRVDREINYGYTF.

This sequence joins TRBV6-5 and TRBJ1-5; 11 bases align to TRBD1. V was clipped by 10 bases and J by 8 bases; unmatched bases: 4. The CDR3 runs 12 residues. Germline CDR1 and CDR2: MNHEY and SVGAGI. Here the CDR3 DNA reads TGTGCCACCCGGACAGGGGGCGAGCCCCAGCATTTT. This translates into CATRTGGEPQHF.

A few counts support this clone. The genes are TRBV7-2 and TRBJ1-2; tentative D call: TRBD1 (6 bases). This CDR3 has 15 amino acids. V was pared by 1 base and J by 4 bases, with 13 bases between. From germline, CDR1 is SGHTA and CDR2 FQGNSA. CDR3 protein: CASSLVPGAIYGYTF. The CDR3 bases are TGTGCCAGCAGCTTAGTCCCAGGGGCGATCTATGGCTACACCTTC.

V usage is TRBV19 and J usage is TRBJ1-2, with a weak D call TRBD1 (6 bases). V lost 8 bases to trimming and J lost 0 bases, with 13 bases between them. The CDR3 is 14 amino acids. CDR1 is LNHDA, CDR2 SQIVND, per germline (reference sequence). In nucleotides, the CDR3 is TGTGCCAGTGGACCCGGGACATCTAACTATGGCTACACCTTC. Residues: CASGPGTSNYGYTF.

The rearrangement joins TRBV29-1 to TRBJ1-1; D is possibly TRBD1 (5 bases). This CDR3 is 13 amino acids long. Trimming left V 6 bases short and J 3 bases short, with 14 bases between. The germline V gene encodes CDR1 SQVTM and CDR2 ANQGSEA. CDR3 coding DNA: TGCAGCGTAGGACAACTTGGGGACACTGAAGCTTTCTTT. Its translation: CSVGQLGDTEAFF.

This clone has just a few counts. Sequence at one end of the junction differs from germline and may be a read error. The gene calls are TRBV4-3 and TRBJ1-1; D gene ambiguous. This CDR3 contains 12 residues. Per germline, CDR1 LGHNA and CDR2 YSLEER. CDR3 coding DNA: TGCGCCAGCAGCCAAGACGATACTAAGGAAGTCTTT. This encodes CASSQDDTKEVF.

The CDR3 spells CAISESRGKSSYEQYF. The CDR3 DNA is TGTGCCATCAGTGAGTCGAGGGGGAAGTCCTCCTACGAGCAGTACTTC. The chain joins TRBV10-3 to TRBJ2-7, with D perhaps matching TRBD1 (6 bases). This CDR3 spans 16 amino acids. Germline V gene lookup returns CDR1 ENHRY and CDR2 SYGVKD. V gave up 0 bases and J gave up 0 bases, with 12 bases separating them.

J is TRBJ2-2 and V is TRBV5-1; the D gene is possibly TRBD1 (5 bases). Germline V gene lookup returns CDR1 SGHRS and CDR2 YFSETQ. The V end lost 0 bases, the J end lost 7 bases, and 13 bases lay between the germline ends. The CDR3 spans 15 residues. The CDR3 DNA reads TGCGCCAGCAGCTTGGGAAGGGGTCATAACGGGGAGCTGTTTTTT. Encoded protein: CASSLGRGHNGELFF.

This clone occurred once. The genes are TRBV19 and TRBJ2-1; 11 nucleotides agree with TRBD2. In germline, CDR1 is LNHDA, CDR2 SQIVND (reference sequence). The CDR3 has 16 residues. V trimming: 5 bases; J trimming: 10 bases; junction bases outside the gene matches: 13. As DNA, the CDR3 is TGTGCCAGTAGTCCCCGTAATAGCGGGGGGGTATGGGAGCAGTTCTTC. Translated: CASSPRNSGGVWEQFF.

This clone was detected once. Written as DNA, the CDR3 is TGTGCCTGGAGTTCCGTCTCTGGAAACACCATATATTTT. Its protein is CAWSSVSGNTIYF. The genes are TRBV30 and TRBJ1-3; D gene unclear. Germline V lookup: CDR1 GTSNPN, CDR2 SVGIG (reference sequence). V was shortened by 2 bases and J by 0 bases, with 5 bases between the two germline ends. This CDR3 is built from 13 residues.

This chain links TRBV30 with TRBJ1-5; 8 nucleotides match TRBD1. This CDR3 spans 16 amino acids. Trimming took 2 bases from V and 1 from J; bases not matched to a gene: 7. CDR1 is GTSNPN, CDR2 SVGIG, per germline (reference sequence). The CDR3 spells CAWSQGQGRSNQPQHF. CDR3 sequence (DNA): TGTGCCTGGAGTCAAGGACAGGGTAGGAGCAATCAGCCCCAGCATTTT.

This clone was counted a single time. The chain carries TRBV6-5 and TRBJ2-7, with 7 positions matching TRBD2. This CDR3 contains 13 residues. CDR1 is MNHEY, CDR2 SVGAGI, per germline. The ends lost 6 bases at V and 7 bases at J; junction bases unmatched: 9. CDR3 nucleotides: TGTGCCAGCAGACGGGGGGACCCTCGAGAGCAGTACTTC. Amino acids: CASRRGDPREQYF.

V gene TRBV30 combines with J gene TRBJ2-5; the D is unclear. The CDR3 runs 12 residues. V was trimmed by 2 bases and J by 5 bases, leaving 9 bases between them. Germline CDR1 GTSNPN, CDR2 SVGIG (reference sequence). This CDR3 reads CAWSLLQETQYF. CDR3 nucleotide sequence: TGTGCCTGGAGTCTGCTCCAGGAGACCCAGTACTTC. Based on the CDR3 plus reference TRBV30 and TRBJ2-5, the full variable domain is SQTIHQWPATLVQPVGSPLSLECTVEGTSNPNLYWYRQAAGRGLQLLFYSVGIGQISSEVPQNLSASRPQDRQFILSSKKLLLSDSGFYLCAWSLLQETQYFGPGTRLLVL.

The CDR3 DNA is TGTGCCAGCAGCTTAGGCCGTCAGGGGCCCCGCACCTTC. Translating gives CASSLGRQGPRTF. This chain links TRBV7-2 with TRBJ1-2; tentative D call: TRBD1 (6 bases). Germline loops: CDR1 SGHTA, CDR2 FQGNSA. The ends were cut back, 1 base at V and 13 bases at J, with 16 bases in the middle. CDR3 size: 13 residues.

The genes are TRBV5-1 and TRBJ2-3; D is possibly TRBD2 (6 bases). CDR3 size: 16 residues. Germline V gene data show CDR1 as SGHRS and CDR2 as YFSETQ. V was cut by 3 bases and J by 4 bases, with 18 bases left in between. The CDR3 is CASSSERGIFADTQYF. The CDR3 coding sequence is TGCGCCAGCAGCTCTGAACGGGGGATTTTCGCAGATACGCAGTATTTT.

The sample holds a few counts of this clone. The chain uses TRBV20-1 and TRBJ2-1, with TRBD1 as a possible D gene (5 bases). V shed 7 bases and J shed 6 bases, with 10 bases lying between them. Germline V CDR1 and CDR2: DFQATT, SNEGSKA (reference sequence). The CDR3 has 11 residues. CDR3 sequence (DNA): TGCAGTGTCGACAGTATCAATGAGCAGTTCTTC. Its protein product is CSVDSINEQFF.